The following is a T cell receptor (beta chain) sequence with its context. The source of the sample is a study of cytomegalovirus exposure and HLA in healthy donors. PCR primers comprised 60 Vbeta and 13 Jbeta primers. Method: immunoSEQ multiplex PCR; TCRdb's copy keeps in-frame clones and lacks some. Its listing shows roughly 70,000 clones. The sequenced sample was PBMCs. The sequence came from a man in his forties or fifties in good health and CMV-seronegative.

CDR3 in amino acids: CASSVDPGTGGYNEQFF. The CDR3 DNA sequence: TGTGCCAGCAGCGTTGATCCCGGGACAGGGGGTTACAATGAGCAGTTCTTC. This chain uses TRBV9 with TRBJ2-1; TRBD1 matches at 11 bases. Trimming removed 2 bases from V and 4 bases from J; junction bases left unmatched: 8. The CDR3 is 17 amino acids. The germline V gene has CDR1 SGDLS and CDR2 YYNGEE. Full variable domain (outside the CDR3, taken from reference TRBV9 and TRBJ2-1): DSGVTQTPKHLITATGQRVTLRCSPRSGDLSVYWYQQSLDQGLQFLIQYYNGEERAKGNILERFSAQQFPDLHSELNLSSLELGDSALYFCASSVDPGTGGYNEQFFGPGTRLTVL.